This entry lists 32 T cell receptor beta chains sequenced from one sample in a study of tumour-infiltrating T cells in Burkitt lymphoma (dated by TCRdb to 2020 to 2021). Library preparation used the immunoSEQ multiplex PCR assay. The immuneACCESS repertoire file appears here via TCRdb, limited to in-frame rearrangements. These files lack a portion of the clones; in checked studies, under half of the deficit traces to unresolved V genes, and the cause of the others is not known. Across this sample there are about 46,000 clones, with around 32% seen only once. Around 3% of the sample comes from the top ten. Sequencing was carried out using tumor tissue. These receptors originate from a human donor with Burkitt lymphoma.

This chain connects TRBV10-3 to TRBJ2-5, with TRBD2 matching 7 bases. Germline lookup yields CDR1 ENHRY and CDR2 SYGVKD. After removal of 6 bases from V and 2 bases from J, the junction contained 9 bases not matched to a gene. The CDR3 runs to 15 residues. CDR3 nucleotides: TGTGCCATCAGGGTGACTAGAGCGGGGCAAGAGACCCAGTACTTC. The encoded protein is CAIRVTRAGQETQYF.

The sample holds a few counts of this clone. This chain joins TRBV10-3 and TRBJ1-1; D perhaps matches TRBD1 (6 bases). The CDR3 covers 13 residues. Trimming left V 4 bases short and J 4 bases short, with 10 bases between. The germline V gene encodes CDR1 ENHRY and CDR2 SYGVKD. The CDR3: CAISGGQFTEAFF. The CDR3 nucleotides read TGTGCCATCAGTGGGGGGCAATTCACTGAAGCTTTCTTT.

The rearrangement joins TRBV2 to TRBJ1-5; perhaps TRBD1 as D (6 bases). Germline V lookup: CDR1 SNHLY, CDR2 FYNNEI. This CDR3 is 14 amino acids long. Trimming took off 4 bases at V and 2 bases at J, with 9 bases between the two ends. Written as DNA, the CDR3 is TGTGCCAGCAGTGCAGGGGACGGCAATCAGCCCCAGCATTTT. Encoded protein: CASSAGDGNQPQHF.

The V call is TRBV5-1, the J call TRBJ1-2; D is uncertain. Germline V gene lookup returns CDR1 SGHRS and CDR2 YFSETQ. Trimming took off 0 bases at V and 4 bases at J, with 10 bases between the two ends. The CDR3 covers 14 residues. This CDR3 reads CASSLAIETYGYTF. The DNA of the CDR3 is TGCGCCAGCAGCTTGGCCATAGAGACCTATGGCTACACCTTC.

This clone has just a few counts. This chain links TRBV2 with TRBJ2-3; a weak D match, TRBD2 (6 bases). Germline values: CDR1 SNHLY, CDR2 FYNNEI. The CDR3 covers 12 residues. V was pared by 2 bases and J by 7 bases, with 7 bases between. Written as DNA, the CDR3 is TGTGCCAGCAGTGAACGGGGGAATACGCAGTATTTT. Its translation is CASSERGNTQYF.

V and J are TRBV6-5 and TRBJ2-5; 9 bases fit TRBD1. J gave up 4 bases and V 2 bases, and 5 bases lay outside the gene matches. Germline CDR1 reads MNHEY; CDR2 reads SVGAGI. The CDR3 spans 15 residues. The CDR3 here is CASSYRDRAPETQYF. The CDR3 DNA is TGTGCCAGCAGTTACCGGGACAGGGCCCCAGAGACCCAGTACTTC.

The V and J genes are TRBV28 and TRBJ1-2; no clear D. There are 14 residues in the CDR3. Germline V gene sequence: CDR1 MDHEN, CDR2 SYDVKM. V gave up 6 bases and J gave up 4 bases, with 15 bases separating them. The CDR3 protein is CASSNRPDLYGYTF. In nucleotides, the CDR3 is TGTGCCAGCAGCAATCGGCCGGACCTCTATGGCTACACCTTC.

The CDR3 protein is CARGPADLNEQFF. The CDR3 coding sequence is TGTGCCAGGGGCCCCGCTGATCTCAATGAGCAGTTCTTC. V usage is TRBV7-7 and J usage is TRBJ2-1; D is unresolved. Germline loops: CDR1 SSHAT, CDR2 FNYEAQ (reference sequence). V gave up 9 bases and J gave up 6 bases, with 15 bases separating them. The CDR3 has 13 residues.

The rearrangement joins TRBV15 to TRBJ2-7, with 12 nucleotides matching TRBD1. CDR1 and CDR2 (germline): LNHNV, YYDKDF (reference sequence). V gave up 8 bases and J gave up 5 bases; unmatched junction bases: 10. This CDR3 is built from 15 residues. The CDR3 loop is CATGSGTGGFNEQYF. The DNA for the CDR3 is TGTGCCACCGGCTCCGGGACAGGGGGCTTCAACGAGCAGTACTTC.

CDR3 region: CASSEWGQSPAYGYTF. The CDR3 DNA sequence: TGTGCCAGCAGTGAATGGGGCCAGTCTCCTGCCTATGGCTACACCTTC. The J gene is TRBJ1-2, the V gene TRBV28; D perhaps matches TRBD1 (5 bases). Germline loops: CDR1 MDHEN, CDR2 SYDVKM. The CDR3 runs to 16 residues. Between the trimmed V and J ends, which lost 5 bases and 4 bases, there was a span of 20 bases.

J is TRBJ1-2 and V is TRBV18, with a weak D call TRBD1 (6 bases). V was cut by 4 bases and J by 4 bases, with 13 bases left in between. This CDR3 contains 14 residues. Germline CDR1 is KGHSH and CDR2 is LQKENI. Written as DNA, the CDR3 is TGTGCCAGCTCACGAACAGGGTCCAGCTATGGCTACACCTTC. Residues: CASSRTGSSYGYTF. Supplemented by reference TRBV18 and TRBJ1-2, the full variable domain reads NAGVMQNPRHLVRRRGQEARLRCSPMKGHSHVYWYRQLPEEGLKFMVYLQKENIIDESGMPKERFSAEFPKEGPSILRIQQVVRGDSAAYFCASSRTGSSYGYTFGSGTRLTVV.

A few counts support this clone. The CDR3, as DNA: TGTGCCAGCAGCTTGTGGATTGACTTCCTCAAGAGCACAGATACGCAGTATTTT. As protein: CASSLWIDFLKSTDTQYF. The gene calls are TRBV13 and TRBJ2-3; D gene ambiguous. The CDR3 loop spans 18 amino acids. Between the trimmed V and J ends, which lost 3 bases and 0 bases, there was a span of 19 bases. Germline CDR1 is PRHDT and CDR2 is FYEKMQ (reference sequence).

The genes are TRBV28 and TRBJ2-7, with TRBD2 matching 11 bases. CDR1 is MDHEN and CDR2 is SYDVKM in the germline V gene. J gave up 4 bases and V 5 bases, and 4 bases lay outside the gene matches. The CDR3 runs 14 residues. The CDR3 DNA is TGTGCCAGCAGTATAGCGGGGGGGGTTTACGAGCAGTACTTC. This gives the protein CASSIAGGVYEQYF.

This clone was found a few times. The chain couples TRBV20-1 to TRBJ1-4; no definite D call. Trimming removed 6 bases at V and 8 bases at J, with 10 bases between. Looked up from germline, CDR1 is DFQATT and CDR2 is SNEGSKA (reference sequence). This CDR3 has 11 residues. CDR3 sequence (DNA): TGCAGTGCCCGGGCGGCCGAAAAACTGTTTTTT. Encoded protein: CSARAAEKLFF.

The sample holds a few counts of this clone. In DNA, the CDR3 is TGTGCCAGCATACCCCGCACAGGGAACTATGGCTACACCTTC. It specifies CASIPRTGNYGYTF. The V call is TRBV2, the J call TRBJ1-2, with a weak D call TRBD1 (6 bases). The length of the CDR3 is 14 residues. The V gene lost 7 bases and the J gene lost 2 bases, with 14 bases spanning the gap. The germline CDR1 and CDR2 sequences are SNHLY and FYNNEI.

This clone was seen a handful of times. The V and J genes are TRBV5-1 and TRBJ2-3; the D gene is possibly TRBD1 (6 bases). Germline V lookup: CDR1 SGHRS, CDR2 YFSETQ. This CDR3 is built from 16 residues. V was cut by 1 base and J by 4 bases, with 16 bases left in between. Written as DNA, the CDR3 is TGCGCCAGCAGCTTGAAAGAGGGGGAAGGAGCAGATACGCAGTATTTT. The encoded protein is CASSLKEGEGADTQYF.

This chain joins TRBV18 and TRBJ1-2; 8 bases are a match to TRBD1. The CDR3 has 14 amino acids. J gave up 5 bases and V 0 bases, and 2 bases lay outside the gene matches. CDR1 is KGHSH and CDR2 is LQKENI in the germline V gene. The CDR3 sequence is CASSPPTGEYGYTF. CDR3 coding DNA: TGTGCCAGCTCACCACCGACAGGGGAGTATGGCTACACCTTC.

This clone was picked up a small number of times. The chain carries TRBV30 and TRBJ2-5; 16 bases fit TRBD2. Trimming removed 3 bases from V and 5 bases from J; junction bases left unmatched: 3. Germline V gene data show CDR1 as GTSNPN and CDR2 as SVGIG (reference sequence). The CDR3 spans 15 residues. The CDR3 nucleotides read TGTGCCTGGAGAACGGGACTAGCGGGGGGGGAGACCCAGTACTTC. Protein sequence: CAWRTGLAGGETQYF.

In its sample, this clone was seen a few times. V is TRBV6-4 and J is TRBJ2-2; 11 bases are shared with TRBD2. Germline CDR1 reads MRHNA; CDR2 reads SNTAGT. The CDR3 runs 14 residues. The ends lost 6 bases at V and 3 bases at J; junction bases unmatched: 0. The CDR3 nucleotides read TGTGCCAGCAGGGGACTAGCGGACACCGGGGAGCTGTTTTTT. It is translated as CASRGLADTGELFF.

The gene calls are TRBV18 and TRBJ2-1, with D hard to call. Trimming shortened V by 2 bases and J by 6 bases, and 8 bases separated the two germline ends. Per germline, CDR1 KGHSH and CDR2 LQKENI. This CDR3 is 13 amino acids long. This CDR3 reads CASSPRSRNEQFF. DNA of the CDR3: TGTGCCAGCTCACCAAGGTCCCGCAATGAGCAGTTCTTC.

This rearrangement joins TRBV6-1 to TRBJ1-1; 8 bases are shared with TRBD1. This CDR3 has 12 residues. The germline V gene encodes CDR1 MNHNS and CDR2 SASEGT. After removal of 5 bases from V and 11 bases from J, the junction contained 7 bases not matched to a gene. The CDR3 DNA follows: TGTGCCAGCAGTAGGACAGGGTTTGAGGCTTTCTTT. Translated, it gives CASSRTGFEAFF.

The chain couples TRBV2 to TRBJ1-1; D is possibly TRBD1 (6 bases). CDR3 length equals 13 residues. Germline V gene sequence: CDR1 SNHLY, CDR2 FYNNEI. V shed 6 bases and J shed 5 bases, with 13 bases lying between them. The CDR3 loop is CASSPTGGTEAFF. CDR3 sequence (DNA): TGTGCCAGCAGCCCGACAGGTGGTACTGAAGCTTTCTTT.

The chain combines TRBV7-2 with TRBJ1-2, with D perhaps matching TRBD1 (5 bases). Germline CDR1 and CDR2: SGHTA and FQGNSA. Trimming left V 5 bases short and J 6 bases short, with 16 bases between. This CDR3 comprises 14 residues. As DNA, the CDR3 is TGTGCCAGCAGCCCCCGAACGGGGCGGGATGGCTACACCTTC. It translates to CASSPRTGRDGYTF.

The rearrangement joins TRBV5-6 to TRBJ2-3; D could derive from TRBD1 or TRBD2 (5 bases each). Germline values: CDR1 SGHDT, CDR2 YYEEEE. Trimming took off 3 bases at V and 4 bases at J, with 18 bases between the two ends. The CDR3 is 16 residues long. CDR3 region: CASSWVKLSGPDTQYF. DNA of the CDR3: TGTGCCAGCAGCTGGGTTAAGTTGTCGGGGCCAGATACGCAGTATTTT.

This clone has only a few counts. The chain carries TRBV5-1 and TRBJ1-1; 10 nucleotides line up with TRBD1. The V gene end was trimmed by 4 bases and the J gene end by 7 bases; junction bases not matched to a gene: 7. The V gene's germline CDR1 is SGHRS and CDR2 YFSETQ. The CDR3 is made up of 14 amino acids. CDR3 in DNA: TGCGCCAGCAGCGTGGGACAGGGGTCCTTTGAAGCTTTCTTT. It translates to CASSVGQGSFEAFF. The full variable domain, in which reference TRBV5-1 and TRBJ1-1 provide the parts outside the CDR3, is KAGVTQTPRYLIKTRGQQVTLSCSPISGHRSVSWYQQTPGQGLQFLFEYFSETQRNKGNFPGRFSGRQFSNSRSEMNVSTLELGDSALYLCASSVGQGSFEAFFGQGTRLTVV.

The V gene is TRBV2, the J gene TRBJ2-5; possibly TRBD1 or TRBD2 for D (5 bases each). The V gene's germline CDR1 is SNHLY and CDR2 FYNNEI. The CDR3 has 13 residues. Trimming took off 8 bases at V and 4 bases at J, with 14 bases between the two ends. The CDR3 reads CASGIGASETQYF. CDR3 DNA sequence: TGTGCCAGCGGCATCGGGGCATCAGAGACCCAGTACTTC.

The V and J genes are TRBV5-6 and TRBJ1-6, with 9 bases identical to TRBD1. The germline V gene encodes CDR1 SGHDT and CDR2 YYEEEE. V lost 4 bases to trimming and J lost 7 bases; unmatched junction nucleotides: 6. This CDR3 has 15 amino acids. CDR3 sequence reads: CASSHRGTGNSPLHF. CDR3 in DNA: TGTGCCAGCAGCCACCGCGGGACAGGGAATTCACCCCTCCACTTT. The full variable domain, with the rest looked up from reference TRBV5-6 and TRBJ1-6, is DAGVTQSPTHLIKTRGQQVTLRCSPKSGHDTVSWYQQALGQGPQFIFQYYEEEERQRGNFPDRFSGHQFPNYSSELNVNALLLGDSALYLCASSHRGTGNSPLHFGNGTRLTVT.

This clone was counted a single time. The chain couples TRBV19 to TRBJ1-3; D perhaps matches TRBD1 (6 bases). The germline gives CDR1 LNHDA, CDR2 SQIVND (reference sequence). The CDR3 extends over 14 amino acids. V lost 9 bases and J 1 base, leaving 13 bases between the germline ends. The CDR3 nucleotides read TGTGCCAGCCGGGACACCTATTCTGGAAACACCATATATTTT. This codes for CASRDTYSGNTIYF.

The chain recombines TRBV10-3 with TRBJ1-1; perhaps TRBD1 as D (5 bases). This CDR3 comprises 15 residues. Trimming removed 7 bases from V and 0 bases from J, with 15 bases in between. CDR1 and CDR2 (germline): ENHRY, SYGVKD. DNA of the CDR3: TGTGCCATCAAGGGGTTCATAGGTTTGAACACTGAAGCTTTCTTT. Its protein is CAIKGFIGLNTEAFF.

This rearrangement joins TRBV19 to TRBJ1-1; D is possibly TRBD1 (6 bases). Trimming shortened V by 5 bases and J by 6 bases, and 16 bases separated the two germline ends. This CDR3 spans 14 amino acids. Per the germline V gene, CDR1 is LNHDA and CDR2 is SQIVND (reference sequence). The CDR3 loop reads CASSADSGRSEAFF. As DNA, the CDR3 is TGTGCCAGTAGTGCGGACAGCGGGAGGTCTGAAGCTTTCTTT.

The V and J genes are TRBV7-9 and TRBJ1-3; TRBD1 matches 7 bases. Trimming cost V 5 bases and J 2 bases; bases outside gene matches: 3. Germline assignment: CDR1 SEHNR and CDR2 FQNEAQ (reference sequence). This CDR3 spans 14 amino acids. CDR3 nucleotides: TGTGCCAGCAGCCCAGGGGGTGCTGGAAACACCATATATTTT. As protein: CASSPGGAGNTIYF.

In its sample, this clone was seen a few times. The V and J genes are TRBV6-5 and TRBJ1-1, with D unresolved. Germline V gene sequence: CDR1 MNHEY, CDR2 SVGAGI. Trimming took 7 bases from V and 6 from J, leaving 9 bases between them. The CDR3 is 11 amino acids. The chain's CDR3 is CASILRSEAFF. DNA for the CDR3: TGTGCCAGCATACTCAGGTCTGAAGCTTTCTTT.